This entry is about one TCR beta chain. This entry is derived from a study of long-term antiretroviral therapy in people with HIV. Sequencing used immunoSEQ v3.0 at survey level. Data came from immunoSEQ multiplex PCR; TCRdb stores just in-frame clones and leaves some out. The sample holds fewer than 40,000 clones; approximately 85% are singletons and the top ten take roughly 5.7%. Germline values: CDR1 SGDLS, CDR2 YYNGEE. V lost 3 bases, J lost 4 bases, and 8 bases stayed unmatched. The CDR3 contains 16 residues. The J gene is TRBJ1-4, the V gene TRBV9; 8 bases fit TRBD1. The source material was unsorted PBMCs, sampled 3.1 years after starting antiretroviral therapy. The source of this sequence is a woman in her 50s with HIV. In DNA form, the CDR3 reads TGTGCCAGCAGCGCCGGGACAGGTCGACGTAATGAAAAACTGTTTTTT. It translates to CASSAGTGRRNEKLFF.